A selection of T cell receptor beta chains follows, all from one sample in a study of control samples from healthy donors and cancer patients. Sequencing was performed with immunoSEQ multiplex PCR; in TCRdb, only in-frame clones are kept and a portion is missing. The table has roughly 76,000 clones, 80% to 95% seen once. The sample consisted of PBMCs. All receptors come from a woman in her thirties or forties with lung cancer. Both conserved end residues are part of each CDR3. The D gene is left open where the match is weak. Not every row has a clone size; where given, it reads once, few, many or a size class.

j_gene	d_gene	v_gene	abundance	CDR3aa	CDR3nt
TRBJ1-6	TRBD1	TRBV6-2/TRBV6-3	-	CASSPTTGSGNSPLHF	TGTGCCAGCAGCCCCACGACAGGGAGTGGGAATTCACCCCTCCACTTT
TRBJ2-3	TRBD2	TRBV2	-	CASDSLAGHTDTQYF	TGTGCCAGCGATTCGCTAGCGGGGCACACAGATACGCAGTATTTT
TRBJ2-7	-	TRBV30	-	CAWSLGMPDEQYF	TGTGCCTGGAGTTTGGGTATGCCGGACGAGCAGTACTTC
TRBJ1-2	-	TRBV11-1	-	CASSLGPPYGYTF	TGTGCCAGCAGCCTGGGCCCACCATATGGCTACACCTTC
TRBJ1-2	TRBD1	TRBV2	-	CASRPTGGAYGYTF	TGTGCCAGCAGACCTACAGGGGGGGCGTATGGCTACACCTTC
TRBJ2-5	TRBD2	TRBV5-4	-	CASSPGLAGGPEETQYF	TGTGCCAGCAGCCCCGGACTAGCGGGGGGCCCGGAAGAGACCCAGTACTTC
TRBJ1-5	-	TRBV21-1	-	CASSRTSSNQPQHF	TGTGCCAGCAGCAGGACCTCTAGTAATCAGCCCCAGCATTTT
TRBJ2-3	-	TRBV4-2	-	CASSQDSSTDTQYF	TGTGCCAGCAGCCAAGATTCGAGCACAGATACGCAGTATTTT
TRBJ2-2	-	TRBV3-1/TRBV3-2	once	CASSLETGSGELFF	TGTGCCAGCAGCCTAGAAACAGGGTCCGGGGAGCTGTTTTTT
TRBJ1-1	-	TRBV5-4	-	CASSREGRNTEAFF	TGTGCCAGCAGCAGGGAGGGCAGGAACACTGAAGCTTTCTTT
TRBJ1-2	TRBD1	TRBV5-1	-	CASSLWTGRGYTF	TGCGCCAGCAGCTTATGGACAGGGAGAGGCTACACCTTC
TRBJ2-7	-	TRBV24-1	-	CATSDRGQSYEQYF	TGTGCCACCAGTGATCGAGGACAGTCCTACGAGCAGTACTTC
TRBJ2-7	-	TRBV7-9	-	CASSLGPGSSYEQYF	TGTGCCAGCAGCTTAGGCCCAGGGAGCTCCTACGAGCAGTACTTC
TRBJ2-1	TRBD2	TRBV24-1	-	CATSDSGTSGGAPQFF	TGTGCCACCAGTGATTCCGGGACTAGCGGGGGGGCTCCGCAGTTCTTC
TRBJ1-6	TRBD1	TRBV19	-	CASSRQGPSLNSPLHF	TGTGCCAGTAGTAGACAGGGACCCAGTCTCAATTCACCCCTCCACTTT
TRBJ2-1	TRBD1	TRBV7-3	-	CASSSGTGIGNEQFF	TGTGCCAGCAGCTCCGGGACAGGGATCGGCAATGAGCAGTTCTTC
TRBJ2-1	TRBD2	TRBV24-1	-	CATGVTSVGGNEQFF	TGTGCCACAGGTGTCACTAGCGTCGGAGGGAATGAGCAGTTCTTC
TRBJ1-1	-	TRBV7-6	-	CASSPDLLQNTEAFF	TGTGCCAGCAGCCCAGATCTCCTCCAGAACACTGAAGCTTTCTTT
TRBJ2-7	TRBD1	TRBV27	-	CASSPLGQRYEQYF	TGTGCCAGCAGTCCCCTGGGACAGAGATACGAGCAGTACTTC
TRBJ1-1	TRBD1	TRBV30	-	CAWSVGTGNTEAFF	TGTGCCTGGAGTGTCGGGACAGGGAACACTGAAGCTTTCTTT
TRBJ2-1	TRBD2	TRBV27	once	CASSLPRTSRSNEQFF	TGTGCCAGCAGTTTACCGAGGACTAGCAGGTCCAATGAGCAGTTCTTC
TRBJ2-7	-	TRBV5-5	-	CASSLYPLPSYEQYF	TGTGCCAGCAGCTTGTATCCTCTTCCGTCCTACGAGCAGTACTTC
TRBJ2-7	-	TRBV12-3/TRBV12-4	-	CASSPPLGVEQYF	TGTGCCAGCAGTCCGCCCCTCGGGGTCGAGCAGTACTTC
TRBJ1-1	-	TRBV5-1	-	CASSPFGSTEAFF	TGCGCCAGCAGCCCTTTTGGGTCCACTGAAGCTTTCTTT
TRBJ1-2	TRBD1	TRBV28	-	CASSLAGQGDYGYTF	TGTGCCAGCAGTTTGGCCGGACAGGGTGACTACGGCTACACCTTC
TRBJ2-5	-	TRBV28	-	CASSGGSETQYF	TGTGCCAGCAGTGGGGGATCCGAGACCCAGTACTTC
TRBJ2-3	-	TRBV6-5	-	CASSRGPITDTQYF	TGTGCCAGCAGTCGAGGACCAATAACAGATACGCAGTATTTT
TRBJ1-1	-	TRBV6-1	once	CASSEASRSNTEAFF	TGTGCCAGCAGTGAAGCGTCGAGATCGAACACTGAAGCTTTCTTT
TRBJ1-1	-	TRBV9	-	CASSLRDRYTEAFF	TGTGCCAGCAGCTTACGGGACCGATACACTGAAGCTTTCTTT
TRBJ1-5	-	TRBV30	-	CAWSAMGDQPQHF	TGTGCCTGGAGTGCCATGGGGGACCAGCCCCAGCATTTT
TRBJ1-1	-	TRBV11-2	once	CASSLDVGLNTEAFF	TGTGCCAGCAGCTTAGACGTAGGATTGAACACTGAAGCTTTCTTT
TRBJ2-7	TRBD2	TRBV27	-	CASSFAGGNLGQYF	TGTGCCAGCAGTTTTGCGGGGGGTAACCTTGGGCAGTACTTC
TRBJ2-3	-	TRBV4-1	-	CASSWGLPGDTQYF	TGCGCCAGCAGCTGGGGACTCCCTGGAGATACGCAGTATTTT
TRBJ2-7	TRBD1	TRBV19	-	CASSPLGQAYEQYF	TGTGCCAGTAGTCCCCTGGGACAGGCCTACGAGCAGTACTTC
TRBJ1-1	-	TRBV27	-	CASSFRDGMNTEAFF	TGTGCCAGCAGTTTCCGGGACGGCATGAACACTGAAGCTTTCTTT
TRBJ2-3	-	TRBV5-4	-	CASSLAGLADTQYF	TGTGCCAGCAGCTTGGCAGGGCTGGCAGATACGCAGTATTTT
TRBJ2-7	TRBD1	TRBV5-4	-	CASSLQGWGEQYF	TGTGCCAGCAGCTTACAGGGGTGGGGCGAGCAGTACTTC
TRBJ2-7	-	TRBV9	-	CASSVSGTVSYEQYF	TGTGCCAGCAGCGTATCCGGGACGGTCTCCTACGAGCAGTACTTC
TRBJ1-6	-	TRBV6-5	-	CASRQDSIYNSPLHF	TGTGCCAGCAGACAGGACAGCATCTATAATTCACCCCTCCACTTT
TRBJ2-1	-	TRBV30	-	CAWSVLNNEQFF	TGTGCCTGGAGTGTACTGAACAATGAGCAGTTCTTC
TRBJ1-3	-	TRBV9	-	CASSDPTGSGNTIYF	TGTGCCAGCAGCGACCCCACCGGCTCTGGAAACACCATATATTTT
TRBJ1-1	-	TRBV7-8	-	CASRLINSLMNTEAFF	TGTGCCAGCAGGTTGATTAACAGTCTCATGAACACTGAAGCTTTCTTT
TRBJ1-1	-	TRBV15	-	CATSRPQDSMNTEAFF	TGTGCCACCAGCAGACCTCAGGACAGCATGAACACTGAAGCTTTCTTT
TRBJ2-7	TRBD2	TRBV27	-	CASSLSGGSSYEQYF	TGTGCCAGCAGCCTGAGCGGGGGGAGCTCCTACGAGCAGTACTTC
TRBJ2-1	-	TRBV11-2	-	CASSLLTLGEQFF	TGTGCCAGCAGCTTACTCACCCTAGGTGAGCAGTTCTTC
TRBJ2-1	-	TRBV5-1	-	CASSLGGDYNEQFF	TGCGCCAGCAGCTTGGGCGGGGATTACAATGAGCAGTTCTTC
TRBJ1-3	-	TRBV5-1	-	CASSQRSRTEYSGNTIYF	TGCGCCAGCAGCCAACGGAGCCGGACAGAGTATTCTGGAAACACCATATATTTT
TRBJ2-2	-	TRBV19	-	CASSIGWRVDTGELFF	TGTGCCAGTAGTATAGGGTGGCGGGTGGACACCGGGGAGCTGTTTTTT
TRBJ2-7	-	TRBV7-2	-	CASSFLVFYEQYF	TGTGCCAGCAGCTTTTTGGTTTTCTACGAGCAGTACTTC
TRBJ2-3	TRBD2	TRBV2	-	CASSDLAGLAGTSTDTQYF	TGTGCCAGCAGTGACCTAGCGGGACTAGCGGGGACTAGCACAGATACGCAGTATTTT
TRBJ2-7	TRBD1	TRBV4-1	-	CASSQDLGQYEQYF	TGCGCCAGCAGCCAAGATCTGGGACAGTACGAGCAGTACTTC
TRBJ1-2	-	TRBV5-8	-	CASSFRGVNYGYTF	TGTGCCAGCAGCTTCCGGGGGGTCAACTATGGCTACACCTTC
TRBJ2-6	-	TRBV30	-	CAWSLGRGANVLTF	TGTGCCTGGAGTCTGGGGCGGGGGGCCAACGTCCTGACTTTC
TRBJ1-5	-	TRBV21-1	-	CASSPDRLFSNQPQHF	TGTGCCAGCAGCCCCGACAGGTTATTTAGCAATCAGCCCCAGCATTTT
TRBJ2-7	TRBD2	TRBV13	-	CASSLRGGGVEQYF	TGTGCCAGCAGCTTACGGGGCGGGGGTGTCGAGCAGTACTTC
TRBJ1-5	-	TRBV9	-	CASSIGTLEREPQHF	TGTGCCAGCAGCATCGGGACACTTGAGCGGGAGCCCCAGCATTTT
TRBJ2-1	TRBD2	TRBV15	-	CATMDSGGDNEQFF	TGTGCCACGATGGATAGCGGGGGAGACAATGAGCAGTTCTTC
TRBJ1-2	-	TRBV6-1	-	CASSEPGNYGYTF	TGTGCCAGCAGTGAACCAGGCAACTATGGCTACACCTTC
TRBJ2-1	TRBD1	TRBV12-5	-	CASGQGQGRHEQFF	TGTGCTAGTGGTCAAGGACAGGGGAGGCATGAGCAGTTCTTC